The rows below give T cell receptor beta chains drawn from one sample of a study of T cell repertoires in cytomegalovirus infection. TCRdb re-called the reads through MiXCR, storing one row per CDR3 protein. The table lists approximately 260,000 distinct CDR3 sequences, roughly 21% of them singletons, with approximately 19% in the top ten. Their cognate antigens are unknown. The sample in question was cultured PBMCs, obtained from culture after CMV antigen stimulation. The receptors come from a human donor in good health (CMV status not recorded). Some clones in this sample may be carry-over from other donors' samples. Each CDR3 is given without its conserved first and last residue. Clone size is shown for a subset of rows, as once, few, many or a class of expanded clone.

j_call v_call clone_size cdr3_aa
TRBJ2-7 TRBV7-2 many ASSLGAGTGGEQY
TRBJ1-1 TRBV27 NA ASSLLVGGTEAF
TRBJ2-1 TRBV5-1 NA ASSLMSGVYNEQF
TRBJ2-3 TRBV29-1 few SGRVRETDTQY
TRBJ1-5 TRBV28 NA ASRGTQGGQPQH
TRBJ1-5 TRBV6-6 NA ASLWTGSNQPQH
TRBJ2-3 TRBV20-1 NA SARDFSAGPLTDTQY
TRBJ2-3 TRBV2 NA ASRGGRLAGVGADTQY
TRBJ2-3 TRBV7-2 many ASSLAASPDTQY
TRBJ2-7 TRBV14 many ASSHPGQGSYEQY
TRBJ1-4 TRBV7-3 many ASSLGSATNEKLF
TRBJ2-5 TRBV28 few ASSTQGIIGETQY
TRBJ2-1 TRBV7-8 few ASRVATADNEQF
TRBJ1-1 TRBV5-4 once ASSLGAGLNTEAF
TRBJ1-2 TRBV20-1 few SAPELTNYGYT
TRBJ1-2 TRBV9 NA ASSVSQGKPQYSGYT
TRBJ2-5 TRBV20-1 NA SARGETQY
TRBJ2-3 TRBV11-2 NA ASSLDFWRETDTQY
TRBJ2-1 TRBV10-3 NA AISDWSSGSYNEQF
TRBJ2-7 TRBV12-3/TRBV12-4 few ASSLGLAGGDISYEQY